The 20 T cell receptor beta chains below were found in one sample sequenced in a study of blood T cell repertoires in COVID-19. The repertoire was sequenced with immunoSEQ multiplex PCR; TCRdb's copy has only in-frame clones and lacks some. The sample lists under 200,000 clones, roughly 87% occurring once. Material for sequencing was PBMCs or T cells enriched from blood (not recorded which). Source of these receptors: a woman between 45 and 60 years old who had recovered from COVID-19.

This clone was detected only a few times. V gene TRBV7-9 combines with J gene TRBJ2-7, with 15 bases matching TRBD2. CDR1 SEHNR and CDR2 FQNEAQ come from the germline V gene (reference sequence). The CDR3 runs 15 residues. V shed 5 bases and J 6 bases; nucleotides not matched to a gene: 5. In nucleotides, the CDR3 is TGTGCCAGCAGCGAGAGGACTAGCGGGAGGGGCGAGCAGTACTTC. It is translated as CASSERTSGRGEQYF.

V gene TRBV7-9 combines with J gene TRBJ1-3; D might be TRBD1 (5 bases). Trimming stripped 1 base from V and 0 bases from J, with 10 bases between. The CDR3 is 16 residues long. The germline CDR1 and CDR2 sequences are SEHNR and FQNEAQ (reference sequence). CDR3 coding DNA: TGTGCCAGCAGCTTAGGGCTGACAGACTCTGGAAACACCATATATTTT. Protein product: CASSLGLTDSGNTIYF. Drawing the rest from reference TRBV7-9 and TRBJ1-3, the complete variable domain is DTGVSQNPRHKITKRGQNVTFRCDPISEHNRLYWYRQTLGQGPEFLTYFQNEAQLEKSRLLSDRFSAERPKGSFSTLEIQRTEQGDSAMYLCASSLGLTDSGNTIYFGEGSWLTVV.

V gene TRBV6-5 combines with J gene TRBJ1-2, with 7 positions matching TRBD1. Germline-derived CDR1 and CDR2 are MNHEY and SVGAGI. V was pared by 0 bases and J by 3 bases, with 4 bases of the junction left unmatched. CDR3 length: 15 residues. The CDR3 loop reads CASSYSTGMDYGYTF. DNA for the CDR3: TGTGCCAGCAGTTACTCGACAGGGATGGACTATGGCTACACCTTC.

The genes are TRBV9 and TRBJ2-1; D is perhaps TRBD2 (6 bases). V was shortened by 0 bases and J by 6 bases, with 7 bases between the two germline ends. The CDR3 length is 13 residues. The germline V gene encodes CDR1 SGDLS and CDR2 YYNGEE. The DNA for the CDR3 is TGTGCCAGCAGCGTAGACGGGGGCAATGAGCAGTTCTTC. This translates into CASSVDGGNEQFF.

V and J are TRBV6-1 and TRBJ2-5; 7 bases match TRBD1. CDR3 length: 15 residues. Germline trimming cut 3 bases from V and 6 bases from J; bases unmatched to any gene: 10. CDR1 and CDR2 from the germline V gene are MNHNS and SASEGT. CDR3 DNA: TGTGCCAGCAGTGAGACAGGGAACGGTTACCAGACCCAGTACTTC. Protein product: CASSETGNGYQTQYF.

This clone was counted between two and nine times. V usage is TRBV18 and J usage is TRBJ2-7; 11 bases map to TRBD1. Germline lookup yields CDR1 KGHSH and CDR2 LQKENI. Trimming removed 3 bases from V and 6 bases from J; junction bases left unmatched: 7. The CDR3 extends over 15 amino acids. CDR3 protein: CASSPPGTGGAEQYF. For the CDR3, the DNA is TGTGCCAGCTCACCTCCCGGGACAGGGGGGGCCGAGCAGTACTTC. The full variable domain, rest sourced from reference TRBV18 and TRBJ2-7, is NAGVMQNPRHLVRRRGQEARLRCSPMKGHSHVYWYRQLPEEGLKFMVYLQKENIIDESGMPKERFSAEFPKEGPSILRIQQVVRGDSAAYFCASSPPGTGGAEQYFGPGTRLTVT.

The chain carries TRBV20-1 and TRBJ1-1; D is unclear. Germline V gene data show CDR1 as DFQATT and CDR2 as SNEGSKA (reference sequence). CDR3 length: 11 residues. The V gene lost 1 base and the J gene lost 10 bases, with 10 bases spanning the gap. The CDR3: CSARGATSAFF. CDR3 sequence (DNA): TGCAGTGCTAGAGGCGCCACCTCAGCTTTCTTT.

The V and J genes are TRBV7-3 and TRBJ1-1; weak D call: TRBD1 (5 bases). This CDR3 region has 13 residues. Germline V gene data show CDR1 as SGHTA and CDR2 as FQGTGA. V was trimmed by 5 bases and J by 1 base, leaving 8 bases between them. Written as DNA, the CDR3 is TGTGCCAGCAGCAGACAGAAGAACACTGAAGCTTTCTTT. Its protein product is CASSRQKNTEAFF. Looking up the rest from reference TRBV7-3 and TRBJ1-1 gives the full variable domain: GAGVSQTPSNKVTEKGKYVELRCDPISGHTALYWYRQSLGQGPEFLIYFQGTGAADDSGLPNDRFFAVRPEGSVSTLKIQRTERGDSAVYLCASSRQKNTEAFFGQGTRLTVV.

This sequence joins TRBV5-1 and TRBJ1-6; tentative D call: TRBD1 (6 bases). From germline, CDR1 is SGHRS and CDR2 YFSETQ. The CDR3 contains 13 residues. Trimming took off 4 bases at V and 7 bases at J, with 9 bases between the two ends. The CDR3 DNA reads TGCGCCAGCAGCCCCGGACAGAATTCACCCCTCCACTTT. Translation: CASSPGQNSPLHF.

The chain carries TRBV5-1 and TRBJ1-5; the match to TRBD1 covers 8 bases. CDR3 length equals 15 residues. The junction had 6 bases not matched to a gene; V was cut back by 4 bases and J by 3 bases. Germline CDR1 and CDR2: SGHRS and YFSETQ. Here the CDR3 reads CASSTGDRPNQPQHF. The CDR3 nucleotides are TGCGCCAGCAGCACTGGGGACAGGCCCAATCAGCCCCAGCATTTT. The full variable domain, in which reference TRBV5-1 and TRBJ1-5 provide the parts outside the CDR3, is KAGVTQTPRYLIKTRGQQVTLSCSPISGHRSVSWYQQTPGQGLQFLFEYFSETQRNKGNFPGRFSGRQFSNSRSEMNVSTLELGDSALYLCASSTGDRPNQPQHFGDGTRLSIL.

The chain is built from TRBV29-1 and TRBJ1-1; 8 positions agree with TRBD1. Germline values: CDR1 SQVTM, CDR2 ANQGSEA. The CDR3 has 14 amino acids. The ends lost 7 bases at V and 4 bases at J; junction bases unmatched: 11. CDR3 region: CSAKKGRGPTEAFF. The CDR3 DNA is TGCAGCGCCAAAAAGGGCAGGGGGCCCACTGAAGCTTTCTTT.

DNA for the CDR3: TGTGCCCGCAGCCTACTAAAAAATGAGCAGTTCTTC. Its protein product is CARSLLKNEQFF. The chain links TRBV15 to TRBJ2-1; no clear D gene. CDR3 length: 12 amino acids. The germline V and J ends were trimmed by 11 bases and 7 bases, with 15 bases remaining between them. Germline lookup yields CDR1 LNHNV and CDR2 YYDKDF (reference sequence). Full variable domain (missing parts from reference TRBV15 and TRBJ2-1): DAMVIQNPRYQVTQFGKPVTLSCSQTLNHNVMYWYQQKSSQAPKLLFHYYDKDFNNEADTPDNFQSRRPNTSFCFLDIRSPGLGDTAMYLCARSLLKNEQFFGPGTRLTVL.

This clone was seen only a few times. J is TRBJ2-7 and V is TRBV2, with 7 bases fitting TRBD2. With V trimmed by 7 bases and J by 5 bases, 11 bases remained unmatched. The CDR3 extends over 14 amino acids. Germline CDR1 and CDR2: SNHLY and FYNNEI. Here the CDR3 reads CASIAGVISNEQYF. The CDR3 DNA follows: TGTGCCAGCATCGCGGGAGTCATTTCAAACGAGCAGTACTTC.

The V and J genes are TRBV5-6 and TRBJ1-3; possible D gene TRBD1, 6 bases. Germline values: CDR1 SGHDT, CDR2 YYEEEE. V was clipped by 4 bases and J by 4 bases, with 18 bases between them. The length of the CDR3 is 16 residues. CDR3 residues: CASSRYGTTAGNTIYF. The CDR3 DNA sequence: TGTGCCAGCAGCCGATACGGGACAACCGCCGGAAACACCATATATTTT.

The J gene is TRBJ2-5, the V gene TRBV7-8; D is possibly TRBD1 (6 bases). The V gene's germline CDR1 is SGHVS and CDR2 FQNEAQ. The CDR3 has 20 residues. The germline V and J ends were trimmed by 1 base and 5 bases, with 29 bases remaining between them. The CDR3 DNA is TGTGCCAGCAGCTTAGTATTCTGGCGGTCAGGGAGAGGGGGAGAGGAGACCCAGTACTTC. Translating it yields CASSLVFWRSGRGGEETQYF.

The J gene is TRBJ1-1, the V gene TRBV28, with 9 positions matching TRBD1. Losses at the gene ends were 2 bases for V and 4 bases for J; bases not matched to a gene: 2. Germline V gives CDR1 MDHEN, CDR2 SYDVKM. The CDR3 loop spans 14 amino acids. DNA for the CDR3: TGTGCCAGCAGTTTAGGGGACAGGGTCACTGAAGCTTTCTTT. Protein product: CASSLGDRVTEAFF. The whole variable domain, filled in from reference TRBV28 and TRBJ1-1, reads DVKVTQSSRYLVKRTGEKVFLECVQDMDHENMFWYRQDPGLGLRLIYFSYDVKMKEKGDIPEGYSVSREKKERFSLILESASTNQTSMYLCASSLGDRVTEAFFGQGTRLTVV.

The chain employs TRBV2 and TRBJ2-2; 11 bases map to TRBD2. This CDR3 comprises 19 residues. V lost 3 bases and J lost 2; bases outside the gene matches: 11. Germline CDR1 reads SNHLY; CDR2 reads FYNNEI. CDR3 region: CASSDLGLAGGLNTGELFF. CDR3 in DNA: TGTGCCAGCAGTGATTTAGGCCTAGCGGGAGGTCTTAACACCGGGGAGCTGTTTTTT.

The chain links TRBV6-1 to TRBJ1-1; D may be TRBD1 (5 bases). V was trimmed by 0 bases and J by 1 base, leaving 12 bases between them. CDR1 is MNHNS and CDR2 is SASEGT in the germline V gene. The CDR3 loop spans 16 amino acids. The CDR3 DNA reads as TGTGCCAGCAGTGAAGCCAATATCAGGGCGAACACTGAAGCTTTCTTT. It is translated as CASSEANIRANTEAFF.

This clone appeared many times. This chain uses TRBV6-1 with TRBJ1-5; D ambiguous. Deletions cut 2 bases from V and 0 bases from J, with 11 bases between. Germline CDR1 MNHNS, CDR2 SASEGT. CDR3 length equals 16 residues. This CDR3 is CASSETPGDSNQPQHF. The CDR3 DNA is TGTGCCAGCAGTGAAACCCCGGGTGATAGCAATCAGCCCCAGCATTTT.

The V call is TRBV6-4, the J call TRBJ1-3, with D possibly matching TRBD1 (6 bases). The germline V and J ends were trimmed by 11 bases and 0 bases, with 20 bases remaining between them. Germline assignment: CDR1 MRHNA and CDR2 SNTAGT. The length of the CDR3 is 16 residues. CDR3: CAVLDSKPVSGNTIYF. The CDR3 DNA is TGTGCCGTGCTGGACAGCAAACCCGTCTCTGGAAACACCATATATTTT.